The table lists the clone carrying this T cell receptor beta chain with many counts. Its target is not known. The record originates from a study of T-cell reconstitution after alpha-beta-depleted transplantation in children. Notes on the study in general: From surviving recipient T cells and thymic progenitors came the high day-60 TCRbeta diversity observed in some patients. About two months after transplant, alpha-beta T cells reportedly came from several hundred expanded graft clones. T-cell counts and diversity were attributed mostly to newly produced T cells one year after transplant.

Molecular barcoding with unique molecular identifiers was used for the TCRbeta library. TCRdb itself ran the PCR reads through MiXCR, one entry per CDR3 protein. The sample has around 240,000 distinct CDR3 sequences, roughly 8% seen once. The V segment lost 6 bases and the J segment 2 bases; nucleotides outside the gene matches: 7. The germline V gene encodes CDR1 KGHSH and CDR2 LQKENI. The CDR3 spans 15 residues. The sample here was PBMCs, mostly from graft donor cells, taken 180 days after TCRalphabeta/CD19-depleted stem cell transplant. The V and J genes are TRBV18 and TRBJ2-5; 9 nucleotides line up with TRBD1. The origin of this receptor is a male patient between 10 and 17 years old who had a stem cell transplant for acute lymphoblastic leukemia, so the T cells may come from the graft donor. The chain's CDR3 is CASSLSGTGQETQYF. CDR3 in DNA: TGTGCCAGCTCCCTCTCCGGGACAGGGCAAGAGACCCAGTACTTC.